This T cell receptor beta chain is from a study of T cells in Graves' hyperthyroidism and ophthalmopathy. There were TCR beta CDR3 regions amplified from RNA transcripts. The TCR CDR3 was amplified in a first-round RT-PCR using the HTBI primer set. TCRdb re-called the multiplex PCR reads through MiXCR, storing one row per CDR3 protein. The sample holds 220,000 or so distinct CDR3 sequences, about 15% seen once. This clonotype appeared many times. The CDR3 loop spans 11 amino acids. Between the trimmed V and J ends, which lost 5 bases and 1 base, there was a span of 5 bases. Germline V gene sequence: CDR1 SQVTM, CDR2 ANQGSEA.

The sequence came from a woman under 30 with Graves' ophthalmopathy. The sample taken for sequencing was blood. V gene TRBV29-1 combines with J gene TRBJ1-1; no clear D. CDR3 sequence: CSVHKNTEAFF. In DNA, the CDR3 is TGCAGCGTTCACAAGAACACTGAAGCTTTCTTT.